The rows below give T cell receptor beta chains drawn from one sample of a study of CD8 T cells in ankylosing spondylitis. TCRdb reprocessed the 5' RACE reads via MiXCR and lists one record per CDR3 protein. The profile shows a few hundred thousand distinct CDR3 sequences, about a fifth of them singletons. The specimen sequenced was blood, either unsorted or a sorted T cell fraction (not recorded which). Every receptor here comes from a male donor with ankylosing spondylitis. Each CDR3 is given with its conserved first and last residue. The D gene is left open where the match is weak. Clone size appears in some rows only: once, few, many, or a class for an expanded clone.

d_call j_call v_call clone_size cdr3_aa cdr3_nt
- TRBJ1-1 TRBV5-1 few CASSPQAGSTEAFF TGCGCCAGCAGCCCCCAGGCGGGGAGTACTGAAGCTTTCTTT
- TRBJ1-1 TRBV29-1 many CSVDPQGLSAFF TGCAGCGTTGATCCTCAGGGTTTGTCGGCTTTCTTT
TRBD2 TRBJ2-1 TRBV5-5 - CASSPGLAGAYEQFF TGTGCCAGCAGCCCGGGACTAGCGGGAGCGTATGAGCAGTTCTTC
TRBD2 TRBJ2-6 TRBV9 - CASSVRPGEGYTGANVLTF TGTGCCAGCAGCGTAAGGCCGGGGGAGGGATACACGGGGGCCAACGTCCTGACTTTC
TRBD1 TRBJ2-7 TRBV25-1 - CASSESTGALYEQYF TGTGCCAGCAGTGAATCTACAGGGGCACTCTACGAGCAGTACTTC
- TRBJ2-4 TRBV19 - CASSMVGGFDNIQYF TGTGCCAGTAGTATGGTAGGAGGGTTTGACAACATTCAGTACTTC
- TRBJ2-7 TRBV11-3 - CASSPQGLTEQYF TGTGCCAGCAGCCCACAGGGACTTACAGAGCAGTACTTC
TRBD2 TRBJ2-7 TRBV7-8 - CATRREGPYEQYF TGTGCCACACGGCGGGAGGGCCCCTACGAGCAGTACTTC
- TRBJ2-7 TRBV28 - CASRRDSLYEQYF TGTGCCAGCAGGCGGGACAGCCTCTACGAGCAGTACTTC
- TRBJ1-1 TRBV9 - CASSQSSGGTEAFF TGTGCCAGCAGCCAATCTTCCGGAGGGACTGAAGCTTTCTTT
TRBD1 TRBJ2-1 TRBV11-2 many CASRSSRGPEQFF TGTGCCAGCAGATCCAGTAGGGGGCCCGAGCAGTTCTTC
TRBD1 TRBJ2-3 TRBV10-3 few CAISGSGQGSTDTQYF TGTGCCATCAGTGGATCAGGACAGGGGAGCACAGATACGCAGTATTTT
- TRBJ2-7 TRBV5-1 few CASSFDYEQYF TGCGCCAGCAGCTTCGACTACGAGCAGTACTTC
- TRBJ2-2 TRBV18 - CASSPRENTGELFF TGTGCCAGCTCACCACGCGAGAACACCGGGGAGCTGTTTTTT
- TRBJ2-2 TRBV19 - CASTSRATGELFF TGTGCCAGCACGTCCAGGGCAACCGGGGAGCTGTTTTTT